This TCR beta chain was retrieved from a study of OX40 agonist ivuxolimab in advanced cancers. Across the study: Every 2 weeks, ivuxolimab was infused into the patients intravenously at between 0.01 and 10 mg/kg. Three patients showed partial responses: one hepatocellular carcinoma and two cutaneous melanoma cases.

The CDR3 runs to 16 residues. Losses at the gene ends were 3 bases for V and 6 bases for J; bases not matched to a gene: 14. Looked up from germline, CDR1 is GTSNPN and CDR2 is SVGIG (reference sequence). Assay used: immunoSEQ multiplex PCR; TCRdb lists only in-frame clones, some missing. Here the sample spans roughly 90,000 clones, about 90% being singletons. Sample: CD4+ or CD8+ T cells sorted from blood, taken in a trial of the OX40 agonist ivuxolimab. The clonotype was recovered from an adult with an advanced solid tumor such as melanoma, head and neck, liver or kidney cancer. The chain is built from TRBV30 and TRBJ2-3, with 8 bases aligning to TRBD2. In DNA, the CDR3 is TGTGCCTGGAGGGGCAACACGGGGGGGCTGGGGGATACGCAGTATTTT. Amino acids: CAWRGNTGGLGDTQYF.